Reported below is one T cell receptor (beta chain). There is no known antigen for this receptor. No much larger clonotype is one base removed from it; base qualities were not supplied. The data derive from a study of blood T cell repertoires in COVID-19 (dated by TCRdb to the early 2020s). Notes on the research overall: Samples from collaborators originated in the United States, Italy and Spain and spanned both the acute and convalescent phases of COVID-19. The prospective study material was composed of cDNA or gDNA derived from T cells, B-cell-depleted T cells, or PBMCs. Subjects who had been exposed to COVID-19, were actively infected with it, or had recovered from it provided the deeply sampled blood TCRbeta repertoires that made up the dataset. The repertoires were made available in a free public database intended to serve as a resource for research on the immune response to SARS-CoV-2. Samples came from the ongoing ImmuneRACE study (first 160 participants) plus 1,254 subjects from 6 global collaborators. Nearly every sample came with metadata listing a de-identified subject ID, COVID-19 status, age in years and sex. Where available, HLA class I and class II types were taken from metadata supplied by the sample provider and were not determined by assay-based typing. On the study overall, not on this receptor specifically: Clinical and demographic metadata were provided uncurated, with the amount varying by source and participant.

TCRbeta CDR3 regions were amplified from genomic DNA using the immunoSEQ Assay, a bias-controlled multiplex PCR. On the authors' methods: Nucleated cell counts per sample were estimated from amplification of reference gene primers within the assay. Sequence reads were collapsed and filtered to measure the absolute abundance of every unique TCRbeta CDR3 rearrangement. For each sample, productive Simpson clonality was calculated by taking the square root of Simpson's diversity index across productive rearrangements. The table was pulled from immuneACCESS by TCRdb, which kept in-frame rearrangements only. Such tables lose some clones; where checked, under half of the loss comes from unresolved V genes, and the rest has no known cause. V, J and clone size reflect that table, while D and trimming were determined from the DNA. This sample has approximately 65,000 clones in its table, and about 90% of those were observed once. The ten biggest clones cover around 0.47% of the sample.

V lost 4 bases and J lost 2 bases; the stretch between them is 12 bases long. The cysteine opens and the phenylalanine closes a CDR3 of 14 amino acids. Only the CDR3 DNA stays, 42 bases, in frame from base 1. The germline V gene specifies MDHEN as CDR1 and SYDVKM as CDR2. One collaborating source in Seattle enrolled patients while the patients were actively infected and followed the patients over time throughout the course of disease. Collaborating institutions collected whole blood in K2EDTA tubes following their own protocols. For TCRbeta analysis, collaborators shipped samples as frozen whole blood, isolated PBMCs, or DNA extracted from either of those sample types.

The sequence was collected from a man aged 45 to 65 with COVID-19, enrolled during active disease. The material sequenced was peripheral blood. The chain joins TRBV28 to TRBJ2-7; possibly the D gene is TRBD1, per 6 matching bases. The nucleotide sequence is TGTGCCAGCAGTTCCCCGACAGGCACCTACGAGCAGTACTTC. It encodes CASSSPTGTYEQYF.